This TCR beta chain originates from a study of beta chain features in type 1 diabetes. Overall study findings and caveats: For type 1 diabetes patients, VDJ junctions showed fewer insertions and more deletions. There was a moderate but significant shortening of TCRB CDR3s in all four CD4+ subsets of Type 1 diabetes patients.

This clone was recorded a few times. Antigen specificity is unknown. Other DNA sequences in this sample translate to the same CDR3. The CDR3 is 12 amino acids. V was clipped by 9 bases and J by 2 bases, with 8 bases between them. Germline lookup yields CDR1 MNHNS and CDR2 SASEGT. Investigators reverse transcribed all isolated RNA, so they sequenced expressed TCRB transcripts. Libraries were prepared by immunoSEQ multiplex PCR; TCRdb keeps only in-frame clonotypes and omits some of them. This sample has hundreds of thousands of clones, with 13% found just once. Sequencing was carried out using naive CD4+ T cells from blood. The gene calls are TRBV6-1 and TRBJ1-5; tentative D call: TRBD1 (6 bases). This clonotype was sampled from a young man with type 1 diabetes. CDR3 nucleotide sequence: TGTGCCAGTAGACAGGGCAATCAGCCCCAGCATTTT. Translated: CASRQGNQPQHF.